These 2 T cell receptor beta chains were sequenced from one sample in a study of blood T cell repertoires in COVID-19. The repertoire was sequenced with immunoSEQ multiplex PCR; TCRdb's copy has only in-frame clones and lacks some. In the table there are about half a million clones, 80% to 90% of which are singletons. Specimen: peripheral blood. The receptors were sampled from a human donor in a cohort sampled during active COVID-19.

There are a few counts of this clone. The genes are TRBV10-3 and TRBJ2-7, with 10 bases lining up with TRBD2. This CDR3 region has 14 residues. CDR1 and CDR2 (germline): ENHRY, SYGVKD. V shed 9 bases and J 6 bases; nucleotides not matched to a gene: 11. CDR3: CAIQTSGREVEQYF. As DNA, the CDR3 is TGTGCCATACAAACAAGCGGGAGGGAGGTCGAGCAGTACTTC.

The rearrangement uses TRBV7-3 and TRBJ2-1; 8 nucleotides match TRBD1. Germline CDR1 and CDR2: SGHTA and FQGTGA. The CDR3 loop spans 18 amino acids. V gave up 4 bases and J gave up 0 bases; unmatched junction bases: 11. Here the CDR3 DNA reads TGTGCCAGCAGCTCACAGGGGGTCGTACCCCTCTCCTACAATGAGCAGTTCTTC. Translating it yields CASSSQGVVPLSYNEQFF.